This is a list of T cell receptor beta chains from one sample in a study of OX40 agonist ivuxolimab in advanced cancers. Repertoires were generated with immunoSEQ multiplex PCR, while TCRdb's copy carries only in-frame clones and drops some. The data hold 70,000 to 90,000 clones, with 85% to 90% observed a single time. The sequences come from CD4+ or CD8+ T cells sorted from blood, collected in a trial of the OX40 agonist ivuxolimab. These receptors were obtained from an adult with an advanced solid tumor such as melanoma, head and neck, liver or kidney cancer. Both conserved end residues are part of each CDR3. D genes are given only for firm matches. Clone size is stated in some rows and not others, as once, few, many or a class when expanded.

V gene: TRBV10-3
J gene: TRBJ1-5
D gene: TRBD1
clone size: NA
CDR3 DNA: TGTGCCATCAGTGAAACCGACAGGGCGAGCAATCAGCCCCAGCATTTT
CDR3 protein: CAISETDRASNQPQHF

V gene: TRBV6-5
J gene: TRBJ2-5
D gene: NA
clone size: NA
CDR3 DNA: TGTGCCAGCACAGCACCCCGCCAAGGGGAGACCCAGTACTTC
CDR3 protein: CASTAPRQGETQYF

V gene: TRBV2
J gene: TRBJ2-7
D gene: TRBD2
clone size: NA
CDR3 DNA: TGTGCCAGCAGTACTAGCGGGAGGACCTACGAGCAGTACTTC
CDR3 protein: CASSTSGRTYEQYF

V gene: TRBV4-1
J gene: TRBJ1-5
D gene: TRBD1
clone size: NA
CDR3 DNA: TGCGCCAGCAGCGGACGGACAGGGGTTGGGGAGCCCCAGCATTTT
CDR3 protein: CASSGRTGVGEPQHF

V gene: TRBV5-1
J gene: TRBJ2-7
D gene: NA
clone size: few
CDR3 DNA: TGCGCCAGCAGCCCGCAGGATCCCTACGAGCAGTACTTC
CDR3 protein: CASSPQDPYEQYF

V gene: TRBV5-5
J gene: TRBJ1-5
D gene: NA
clone size: NA
CDR3 DNA: TGTGCCAGCAGCTTGTGGGCATGGGAAACCGCGGAGCCCCAGCATTTT
CDR3 protein: CASSLWAWETAEPQHF

V gene: TRBV9
J gene: TRBJ1-5
D gene: NA
clone size: NA
CDR3 DNA: TGTGCCAGCAGCGTCGCTGTAGGGGGGGGCCGGAGCAATCAGCCCCAGCATTTT
CDR3 protein: CASSVAVGGGRSNQPQHF

V gene: TRBV5-6
J gene: TRBJ2-1
D gene: NA
clone size: NA
CDR3 DNA: TGTGCCAGCAGCTTGGAATTCAATGAGCAGTTCTTC
CDR3 protein: CASSLEFNEQFF

V gene: TRBV6-1
J gene: TRBJ2-7
D gene: TRBD1
clone size: NA
CDR3 DNA: TGTGCCAGCAGTGAAGCAGGTGGGACAGGGGCGCAGTACTTC
CDR3 protein: CASSEAGGTGAQYF

V gene: TRBV5-4
J gene: TRBJ2-2
D gene: TRBD2
clone size: NA
CDR3 DNA: TGTGCCAGCACCACGGGGGGGACGCGAGTCACCGGGGAGCTGTTTTTT
CDR3 protein: CASTTGGTRVTGELFF

V gene: TRBV7-2
J gene: TRBJ2-7
D gene: TRBD2
clone size: NA
CDR3 DNA: TGTGCCAGCAGCCGTACGTCTAGCGGGGCCTACGAGCAGTACTTC
CDR3 protein: CASSRTSSGAYEQYF

V gene: TRBV13
J gene: TRBJ2-5
D gene: TRBD2
clone size: NA
CDR3 DNA: TGTGCCAGCAGCTTAGCGGGAGGGGCGGAAGAGACCCAGTACTTC
CDR3 protein: CASSLAGGAEETQYF

V gene: TRBV28
J gene: TRBJ2-7
D gene: NA
clone size: NA
CDR3 DNA: TGTGCCAGCAGTTTTTTTCCAGAAGCGCTTCAGTACTTC
CDR3 protein: CASSFFPEALQYF

V gene: TRBV18
J gene: TRBJ1-5
D gene: NA
clone size: NA
CDR3 DNA: TGTGCCAGCTCCCTAGTGAGGGGGGAGGATCAGCCCCAGCATTTT
CDR3 protein: CASSLVRGEDQPQHF

V gene: TRBV21-1
J gene: TRBJ2-5
D gene: NA
clone size: NA
CDR3 DNA: TGTGCCAGCAGCAAAGCTAGCTCCGGAAAGACCCAGTACTTC
CDR3 protein: CASSKASSGKTQYF

V gene: TRBV5-1
J gene: TRBJ2-1
D gene: NA
clone size: NA
CDR3 DNA: TGCGCCAGCAGCCTGAGCGGAAGCTCCTACAATGAGCAGTTCTTC
CDR3 protein: CASSLSGSSYNEQFF

V gene: TRBV4-2
J gene: TRBJ2-1
D gene: TRBD2
clone size: NA
CDR3 DNA: TGTGCCAGCAGCCGTAGCGGGGGGAGTGAGCAGTTCTTC
CDR3 protein: CASSRSGGSEQFF

V gene: TRBV28
J gene: TRBJ1-1
D gene: NA
clone size: NA
CDR3 DNA: TGTGCCAGCAGTTTAGGGACCGAAGCTTTCTTT
CDR3 protein: CASSLGTEAFF

V gene: TRBV18
J gene: TRBJ2-7
D gene: NA
clone size: NA
CDR3 DNA: TGTGCCAGCTCCCCCGATGGGCCATCCTCCTACGAGCAGTACTTC
CDR3 protein: CASSPDGPSSYEQYF

V gene: TRBV7-8
J gene: TRBJ2-1
D gene: TRBD1
clone size: NA
CDR3 DNA: TGTGCCAGCAGCTCTCGGACAGGGGAGGGTGACAATGAGCAGTTCTTC
CDR3 protein: CASSSRTGEGDNEQFF

V gene: TRBV7-2
J gene: TRBJ2-7
D gene: NA
clone size: once
CDR3 DNA: TGTGCCAGCAGCTTGGGGGGGCCCGCGCAGTACTTC
CDR3 protein: CASSLGGPAQYF

V gene: TRBV7-8
J gene: TRBJ2-7
D gene: NA
clone size: NA
CDR3 DNA: TGTGCCAGCAGTTACGACAGCGCCTACGAGCAGTACTTC
CDR3 protein: CASSYDSAYEQYF

V gene: TRBV2
J gene: TRBJ2-1
D gene: NA
clone size: NA
CDR3 DNA: TGTGCCAGCAGTAGGGGGGGAAGCTCCTACAATGAGCAGTTCTTC
CDR3 protein: CASSRGGSSYNEQFF

V gene: TRBV5-6
J gene: TRBJ1-2
D gene: NA
clone size: once
CDR3 DNA: TGTGCCAGCAGCTTTCCCTCTGCGGGCTACACCTTC
CDR3 protein: CASSFPSAGYTF

V gene: TRBV7-9
J gene: TRBJ1-3
D gene: NA
clone size: once
CDR3 DNA: TGTGCCAGCCCGCCGGGGTCCGGAAACACCATATATTTT
CDR3 protein: CASPPGSGNTIYF

V gene: TRBV19
J gene: TRBJ1-5
D gene: NA
clone size: NA
CDR3 DNA: TGTGCCTCCTCCCGGACTCCCTGGCCCCAGCATTTT
CDR3 protein: CASSRTPWPQHF

V gene: TRBV7-2
J gene: TRBJ2-1
D gene: NA
clone size: NA
CDR3 DNA: TGTGCCAGCAGCTTAGCTCTAGAGCAGTTCTTC
CDR3 protein: CASSLALEQFF

V gene: TRBV19
J gene: TRBJ1-5
D gene: NA
clone size: NA
CDR3 DNA: TGTGCCAGTAGTATCCTATCGGCGAATCAGCCCCAGCATTTT
CDR3 protein: CASSILSANQPQHF

V gene: TRBV5-1
J gene: TRBJ2-2
D gene: NA
clone size: NA
CDR3 DNA: TGCGCCAGCAGCTTGGTGGCAGGGATCACCGGGGAGCTGTTTTTT
CDR3 protein: CASSLVAGITGELFF

V gene: TRBV2
J gene: TRBJ2-7
D gene: TRBD2
clone size: NA
CDR3 DNA: TGTGCCAGCACCGTACTAGCGGGAGGTAGGGGGGCCTACGAGCAGTACTTC
CDR3 protein: CASTVLAGGRGAYEQYF

V gene: TRBV7-9
J gene: TRBJ2-2
D gene: NA
clone size: NA
CDR3 DNA: TGTGCCAGCAGCTTAGGGACTGCCCCCGCCGGGGAGCTGTTTTTT
CDR3 protein: CASSLGTAPAGELFF

V gene: TRBV4-1
J gene: TRBJ1-6
D gene: NA
clone size: NA
CDR3 DNA: TGCGCCAGCAGCCCAAGTGACAGCTATAATTCACCCCTCCACTTT
CDR3 protein: CASSPSDSYNSPLHF

V gene: TRBV7-9
J gene: TRBJ2-7
D gene: NA
clone size: NA
CDR3 DNA: TGTGCCAGCAGCTTTGACTCATACGAGCAGTACTTC
CDR3 protein: CASSFDSYEQYF

V gene: TRBV25-1
J gene: TRBJ1-1
D gene: NA
clone size: once
CDR3 DNA: TGTGCCAGCAGGGAGACGAACACTGAAGCTTTCTTT
CDR3 protein: CASRETNTEAFF

V gene: TRBV5-1
J gene: TRBJ1-1
D gene: NA
clone size: NA
CDR3 DNA: TGCGCCAGCAGCTTGCCAGCAGGGGCGGGCTTGAACACTGAAGCTTTCTTT
CDR3 protein: CASSLPAGAGLNTEAFF

V gene: TRBV18
J gene: TRBJ2-7
D gene: TRBD1
clone size: NA
CDR3 DNA: TGTGCCAGCTCACTGGGACAGGGGGCCTACGAGCAGTACTTC
CDR3 protein: CASSLGQGAYEQYF

V gene: TRBV5-1
J gene: TRBJ2-7
D gene: TRBD1
clone size: NA
CDR3 DNA: TGCGCCAGCAGGTCGCCGGGACAGGGGTTCTACGAGCAGTACTTC
CDR3 protein: CASRSPGQGFYEQYF

V gene: TRBV6-1
J gene: TRBJ2-7
D gene: NA
clone size: NA
CDR3 DNA: TGTGCCAGCAGTGAAGCGCACGGGGTCCCTAGATACGAGCAGTACTTC
CDR3 protein: CASSEAHGVPRYEQYF

V gene: TRBV27
J gene: TRBJ2-3
D gene: NA
clone size: NA
CDR3 DNA: TGTGCCAGCAGTTCCCAGGGGATTATTTCGGATACGCAGTATTTT
CDR3 protein: CASSSQGIISDTQYF

V gene: TRBV5-1
J gene: TRBJ2-3
D gene: NA
clone size: NA
CDR3 DNA: TGCGCCAGCCGTCTCAGGGAGTGGGGAGGCACGCAGTATTTT
CDR3 protein: CASRLREWGGTQYF

V gene: TRBV30
J gene: TRBJ1-2
D gene: NA
clone size: few
CDR3 DNA: TGTGCCTGGAGTGTAGGAATGGTCAGTGGAGACACCTTC
CDR3 protein: CAWSVGMVSGDTF

V gene: TRBV29-1
J gene: TRBJ2-1
D gene: TRBD2
clone size: NA
CDR3 DNA: TGCAGCGTTCGACTAGCGGGAGTTGGTGAGCAGTTCTTC
CDR3 protein: CSVRLAGVGEQFF

V gene: TRBV6-6
J gene: TRBJ1-5
D gene: NA
clone size: NA
CDR3 DNA: TGTGCCAGCAGCGATGGACAGTATAGCAATCAGCCCCAGCATTTT
CDR3 protein: CASSDGQYSNQPQHF